This entry lists 17 T cell receptor beta chains sequenced from one sample in a study of T cell responses to AZD1222 COVID-19 vaccine. The repertoire was sequenced with immunoSEQ multiplex PCR; TCRdb's copy has only in-frame clones and lacks some. The sample has around 150,000 clones, under 95% seen once; the top ten hold 3.3%. The material was peripheral blood, obtained 28 days after the second AZD1222 dose. These receptors were obtained from an adult who received the AZD1222 COVID-19 vaccine.

This sequence joins TRBV7-9 and TRBJ1-1, with D unresolved. This CDR3 has 13 amino acids. Germline V gene sequence: CDR1 SEHNR, CDR2 FQNEAQ (reference sequence). V shed 5 bases and J shed 0 bases, with 7 bases lying between them. The CDR3 region has the DNA TGTGCCAGCAGCGTAAACATGAACACTGAAGCTTTCTTT. Protein sequence: CASSVNMNTEAFF.

This clone was seen only once. The genes are TRBV30 and TRBJ1-4; D is undetermined. Trimming cost V 4 bases and J 1 base, with 19 bases left between them. Germline values: CDR1 GTSNPN, CDR2 SVGIG (reference sequence). This CDR3 has 17 amino acids. CDR3 DNA: TGTGCCTGGACACCTGACGGGCCAGGAGAAACTAATGAAAAACTGTTTTTT. It yields the protein CAWTPDGPGETNEKLFF.

J is TRBJ1-5 and V is TRBV28, with D unclear. This CDR3 region has 16 residues. Germline lookup yields CDR1 MDHEN and CDR2 SYDVKM. V was clipped by 1 base and J by 1 base, with 11 bases between them. The CDR3 spells CASSLSGYGSNQPQHF. The CDR3 DNA sequence: TGTGCCAGCAGTTTATCGGGTTACGGAAGCAATCAGCCCCAGCATTTT.

V usage is TRBV10-3 and J usage is TRBJ1-4; D gene unclear. The germline V gene encodes CDR1 ENHRY and CDR2 SYGVKD. CDR3 size: 16 residues. V lost 5 bases to trimming and J lost 8 bases, with 21 bases between them. The CDR3 is CAISPSTREAGEKLFF. The CDR3, as DNA: TGTGCCATCAGTCCCTCGACACGGGAAGCGGGGGAAAAACTGTTTTTT.

The V call is TRBV27, the J call TRBJ1-6, with 7 bases aligning to TRBD1. V lost 4 bases, J lost 8 bases, and 2 bases stayed unmatched. Germline CDR1 is MNHEY and CDR2 is SMNVEV (reference sequence). This CDR3 comprises 13 residues. CDR3 amino acids: CASSYRGDSPLHF. The CDR3 region has the DNA TGTGCCAGCAGTTACAGGGGTGATTCACCCCTCCACTTT.

The CDR3 DNA reads as TGTGCCAGCAGCCGTACTAGCGGGAGGGTTGAGCAGTTCTTC. Its protein product is CASSRTSGRVEQFF. The rearrangement uses TRBV14 and TRBJ2-1, with TRBD2 matching 13 bases. There are 14 residues in the CDR3. Germline trimming cut 4 bases from V and 9 bases from J; bases unmatched to any gene: 3. Germline CDR1 is SGHDN and CDR2 is FVKESK.

The genes are TRBV7-2 and TRBJ2-7; D not certain. V was cut by 5 bases and J by 4 bases, with 27 bases left in between. The CDR3 is 18 residues long. CDR1 SGHTA and CDR2 FQGNSA come from the germline V gene. The CDR3 protein is CASSPHFQRRGPGYEQYF. The CDR3 DNA follows: TGTGCCAGCAGCCCCCATTTCCAGCGACGCGGACCTGGGTACGAGCAGTACTTC. Supplemented by reference TRBV7-2 and TRBJ2-7, the full variable domain reads GAGVSQSPSNKVTEKGKDVELRCDPISGHTALYWYRQSLGQGLEFLIYFQGNSAPDKSGLPSDRFSAERTGGSVSTLTIQRTQQEDSAVYLCASSPHFQRRGPGYEQYFGPGTRLTVT.

The rearrangement uses TRBV28 and TRBJ2-1; D is unresolved. Between the trimmed V and J ends, which lost 5 bases and 4 bases, there was a span of 18 bases. The germline gives CDR1 MDHEN, CDR2 SYDVKM. The CDR3 consists of 16 residues. CDR3 in DNA: TGTGCCAGCAGTCCCCCTAAACTTACTGAATACAATGAGCAGTTCTTC. Its translation: CASSPPKLTEYNEQFF.

The genes are TRBV19 and TRBJ1-5; 7 bases are a match to TRBD1. CDR3 length: 14 amino acids. Germline loops: CDR1 LNHDA, CDR2 SQIVND (reference sequence). Trimming cost V 7 bases and J 4 bases; bases outside gene matches: 7. The CDR3 DNA reads TGTGCCAGTATACCGGGGACAGAAAATCAGCCCCAGCATTTT. Translation gives CASIPGTENQPQHF.

This chain connects TRBV28 to TRBJ2-1; perhaps TRBD2 as D (6 bases). In germline, CDR1 is MDHEN, CDR2 SYDVKM. The ends were cut back, 2 bases at V and 0 bases at J, with 14 bases in the middle. The CDR3 length is 17 residues. Written as DNA, the CDR3 is TGTGCCAGCAGTTTAGGGCACGGGAGAGCCTCCTACAATGAGCAGTTCTTC. Its protein product is CASSLGHGRASYNEQFF.

The gene calls are TRBV19 and TRBJ2-2, with 13 positions matching TRBD2. Looked up from germline, CDR1 is LNHDA and CDR2 is SQIVND (reference sequence). The CDR3 contains 20 residues. Trimming at V came to 1 base and at J to 0 bases, leaving 8 bases not matched to a gene. The DNA for the CDR3 is TGTGCCAGTAGTATAGCCCCCCCAGGGACTAGCGGGACGAACACCGGGGAGCTGTTTTTT. It translates to CASSIAPPGTSGTNTGELFF. Complete variable domain (other parts from reference TRBV19 and TRBJ2-2): DGGITQSPKYLFRKEGQNVTLSCEQNLNHDAMYWYRQDPGQGLRLIYYSQIVNDFQKGDIAEGYSVSREKKESFPLTVTSAQKNPTAFYLCASSIAPPGTSGTNTGELFFGEGSRLTVL.

In DNA, the CDR3 is TGCGCCAGCAGCTTTCAATGGGGACAGAAAATCACCGGGGAGCTGTTTTTT. This gives the protein CASSFQWGQKITGELFF. The chain combines TRBV5-1 with TRBJ2-2, with 7 bases aligning to TRBD1. Germline lookup yields CDR1 SGHRS and CDR2 YFSETQ. The CDR3 is 17 amino acids. V lost 2 bases and J lost 4; bases outside the gene matches: 11. The full variable domain, completed using reference TRBV5-1 and TRBJ2-2, is KAGVTQTPRYLIKTRGQQVTLSCSPISGHRSVSWYQQTPGQGLQFLFEYFSETQRNKGNFPGRFSGRQFSNSRSEMNVSTLELGDSALYLCASSFQWGQKITGELFFGEGSRLTVL.

The V gene is TRBV30, the J gene TRBJ1-4, with 10 nucleotides matching TRBD1. The CDR3 loop spans 17 amino acids. Germline V gene lookup returns CDR1 GTSNPN and CDR2 SVGIG (reference sequence). V lost 2 bases and J lost 7; bases outside the gene matches: 13. In DNA form, the CDR3 reads TGTGCCTGGAGTCCCGGACAGGGGGGTGACGTAGGTGAAAAACTGTTTTTT. Translation gives CAWSPGQGGDVGEKLFF. The entire variable domain, with the rest obtained from reference TRBV30 and TRBJ1-4, is as follows: SQTIHQWPATLVQPVGSPLSLECTVEGTSNPNLYWYRQAAGRGLQLLFYSVGIGQISSEVPQNLSASRPQDRQFILSSKKLLLSDSGFYLCAWSPGQGGDVGEKLFFGSGTQLSVL.

This rearrangement joins TRBV18 to TRBJ1-2; tentative D call: TRBD1 (6 bases). The length of the CDR3 is 18 residues. Germline V lookup: CDR1 KGHSH, CDR2 LQKENI. Trimming removed 3 bases from V and 2 bases from J, with 22 bases in between. The CDR3 region is CASSPLGQIRQENYGYTF. The CDR3 DNA reads TGTGCCAGCTCACCCTTAGGGCAGATACGACAGGAAAACTATGGCTACACCTTC.

J is TRBJ1-3 and V is TRBV7-9; D is perhaps TRBD1 (5 bases). Germline V CDR1 and CDR2: SEHNR, FQNEAQ (reference sequence). V was cut by 5 bases and J by 2 bases, with 10 bases left in between. The CDR3 runs 14 residues. CDR3 residues: CASSPDRAGNTIYF. DNA of the CDR3: TGTGCCAGCAGCCCCGACAGAGCTGGAAACACCATATATTTT.

This clone turned up a few times. CDR3 bases: TGTGCCAGCAGTATCGGGGGGGACTATGGCTACACCTTC. It is translated as CASSIGGDYGYTF. V gene TRBV6-2 or TRBV6-3 combines with J gene TRBJ1-2; possibly TRBD1 for D (5 bases). Trimming left V 5 bases short and J 3 bases short, with 10 bases between. CDR3 size: 13 residues. Germline CDR1 reads MNHEY; CDR2 reads SVGEGT.

This clone has just a few counts. The chain couples TRBV29-1 to TRBJ2-7; TRBD1 matches at 8 bases. J lost 0 bases, V lost 6 bases, and 7 bases had no gene match. The CDR3 has 14 residues. The germline gives CDR1 SQVTM, CDR2 ANQGSEA. Written as DNA, the CDR3 is TGCAGCGTCCCTAGGACAGGGACCTCCTACGAGCAGTACTTC. Amino acids: CSVPRTGTSYEQYF.